This T cell receptor (beta chain) was obtained from a study of Ad26.COV2.S vaccination and SARS-CoV-2 variants. General study results and limits: The study found higher spike-specific TCR breadth in vaccine than placebo recipients.

Generated by immunoSEQ multiplex PCR, the TCRdb table keeps only in-frame clones and is missing some. The repertoire holds roughly 420,000 clones, with 89% as singletons. This clone appeared a single time. Antigen: not known. Indicated treatment: some 20 received Ad26.COV2.S at low or high dose, single or two shots; five or six received placebo; per-sample allocation not given. Day 63 following the first vaccine or placebo injection was when the samples were taken. This receptor was identified in a person between 18 and 60 years old who received the Ad26.COV2.S COVID-19 vaccine or a placebo. The input for sequencing was peripheral blood, taken in a trial of Ad26.COV2.S vaccine versus placebo.

As DNA, the CDR3 is TGCGCCAGCAGACCCGACAGGTCAATATATGGCTACACCTTC. Translating it yields CASRPDRSIYGYTF. The chain has TRBV5-1 and TRBJ1-2; possibly TRBD1 for D (6 bases). The CDR3 runs 14 residues. Per germline, CDR1 SGHRS and CDR2 YFSETQ. V was trimmed by 5 bases and J by 5 bases, leaving 16 bases between them.